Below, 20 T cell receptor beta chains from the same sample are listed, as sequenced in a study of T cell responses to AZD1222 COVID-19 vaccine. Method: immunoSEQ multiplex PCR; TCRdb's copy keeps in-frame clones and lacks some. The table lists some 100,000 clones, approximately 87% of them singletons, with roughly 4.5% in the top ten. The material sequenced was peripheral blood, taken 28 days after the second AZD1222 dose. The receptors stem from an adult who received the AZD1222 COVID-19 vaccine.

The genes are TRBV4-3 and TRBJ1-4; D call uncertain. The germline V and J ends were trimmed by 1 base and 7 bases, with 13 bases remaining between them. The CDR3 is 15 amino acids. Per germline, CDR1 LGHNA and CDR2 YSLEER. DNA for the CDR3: TGCGCCAGCAGCCAAGGTGACGGGCCGGGTGAAAAACTGTTTTTT. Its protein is CASSQGDGPGEKLFF.

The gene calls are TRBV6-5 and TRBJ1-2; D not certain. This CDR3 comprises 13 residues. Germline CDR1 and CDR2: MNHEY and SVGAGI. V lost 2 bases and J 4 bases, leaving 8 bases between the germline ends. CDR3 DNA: TGTGCCAGCAGTTACATAAACACCTATGGCTACACCTTC. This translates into CASSYINTYGYTF.

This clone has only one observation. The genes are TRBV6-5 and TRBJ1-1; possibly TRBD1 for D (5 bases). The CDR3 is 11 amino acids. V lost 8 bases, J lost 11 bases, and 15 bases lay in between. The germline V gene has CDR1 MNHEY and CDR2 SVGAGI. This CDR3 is CASPPREIAFF. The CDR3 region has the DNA TGTGCCAGCCCCCCCAGGGAAATCGCTTTCTTT.

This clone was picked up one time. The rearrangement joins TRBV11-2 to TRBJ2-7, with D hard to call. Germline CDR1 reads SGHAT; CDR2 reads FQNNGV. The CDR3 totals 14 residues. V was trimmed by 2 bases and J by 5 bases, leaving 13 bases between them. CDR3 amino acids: CASSLSSLRDEQYF. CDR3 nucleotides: TGTGCCAGCAGCTTAAGCTCCTTAAGGGACGAGCAGTACTTC.

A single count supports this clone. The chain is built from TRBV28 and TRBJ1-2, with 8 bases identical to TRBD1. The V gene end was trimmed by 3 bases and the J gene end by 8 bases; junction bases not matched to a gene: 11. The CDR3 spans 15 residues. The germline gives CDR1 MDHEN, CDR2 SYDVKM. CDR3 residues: CASSFGDRSLNGYTF. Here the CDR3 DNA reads TGTGCCAGCAGTTTTGGGGACAGGAGTTTGAACGGCTACACCTTC.

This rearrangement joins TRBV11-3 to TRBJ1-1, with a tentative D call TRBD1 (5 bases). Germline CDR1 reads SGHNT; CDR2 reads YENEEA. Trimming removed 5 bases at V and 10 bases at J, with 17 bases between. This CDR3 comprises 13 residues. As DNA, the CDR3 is TGTGCCAGCAGCCCAGACAGCGCTCTGGGAGCTTTCTTT. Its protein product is CASSPDSALGAFF.

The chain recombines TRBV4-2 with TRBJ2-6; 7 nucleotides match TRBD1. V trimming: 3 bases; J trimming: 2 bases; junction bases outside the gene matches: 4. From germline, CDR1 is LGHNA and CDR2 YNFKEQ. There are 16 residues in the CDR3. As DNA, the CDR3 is TGTGCCAGCAGCCAGATAGACAGGGCTGGGGCCAACGTCCTGACTTTC. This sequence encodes CASSQIDRAGANVLTF.

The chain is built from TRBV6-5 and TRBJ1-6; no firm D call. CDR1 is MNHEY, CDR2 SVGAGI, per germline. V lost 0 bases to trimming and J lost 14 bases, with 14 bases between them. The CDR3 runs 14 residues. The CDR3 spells CASSYSRISPSLHF. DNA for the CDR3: TGTGCCAGCAGTTACTCGAGGATCTCCCCTTCCCTCCACTTT.

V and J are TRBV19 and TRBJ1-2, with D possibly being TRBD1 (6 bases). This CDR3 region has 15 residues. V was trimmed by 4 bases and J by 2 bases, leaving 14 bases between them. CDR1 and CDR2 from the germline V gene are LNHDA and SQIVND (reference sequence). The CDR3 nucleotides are TGTGCCAGTAGTACGTTGGGGGGCTGGAACTATGGCTACACCTTC. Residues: CASSTLGGWNYGYTF.

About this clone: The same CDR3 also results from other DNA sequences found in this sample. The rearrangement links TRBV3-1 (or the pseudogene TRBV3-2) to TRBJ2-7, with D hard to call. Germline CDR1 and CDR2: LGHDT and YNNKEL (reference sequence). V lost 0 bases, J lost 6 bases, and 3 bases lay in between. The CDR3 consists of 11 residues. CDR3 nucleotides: TGTGCCAGCAGCCAAGATTCCGAGCAGTACTTC. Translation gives CASSQDSEQYF.

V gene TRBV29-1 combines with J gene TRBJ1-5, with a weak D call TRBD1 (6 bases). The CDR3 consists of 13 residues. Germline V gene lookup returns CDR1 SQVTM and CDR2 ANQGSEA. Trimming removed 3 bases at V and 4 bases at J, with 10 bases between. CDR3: CSVEKGENQPQHF. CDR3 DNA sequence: TGCAGCGTTGAGAAGGGGGAAAATCAGCCCCAGCATTTT.

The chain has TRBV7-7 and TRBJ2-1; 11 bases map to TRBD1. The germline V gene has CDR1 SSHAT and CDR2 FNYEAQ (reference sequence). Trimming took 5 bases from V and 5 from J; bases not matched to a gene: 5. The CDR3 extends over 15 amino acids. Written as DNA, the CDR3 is TGTGCCAGCAGCCAAGGACAGGGGGCCAACAATGAGCAGTTCTTC. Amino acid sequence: CASSQGQGANNEQFF.

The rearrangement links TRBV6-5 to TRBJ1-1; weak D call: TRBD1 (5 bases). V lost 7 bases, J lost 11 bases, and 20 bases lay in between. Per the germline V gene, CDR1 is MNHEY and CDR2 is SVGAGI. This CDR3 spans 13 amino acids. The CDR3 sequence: CASTPRATVDAFF. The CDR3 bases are TGTGCCAGCACCCCACGCGCGACAGTTGATGCTTTCTTT.

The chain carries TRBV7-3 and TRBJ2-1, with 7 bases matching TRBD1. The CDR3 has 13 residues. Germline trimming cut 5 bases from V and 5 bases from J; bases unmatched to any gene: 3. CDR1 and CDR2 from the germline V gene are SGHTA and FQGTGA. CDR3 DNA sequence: TGTGCCAGCAGCCCGGGACAGAACAATGAGCAGTTCTTC. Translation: CASSPGQNNEQFF.

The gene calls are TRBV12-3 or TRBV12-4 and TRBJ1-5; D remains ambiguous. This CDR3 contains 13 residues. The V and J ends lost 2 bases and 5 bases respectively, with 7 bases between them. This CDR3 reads CASSLSRDQPQHF. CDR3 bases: TGTGCCAGCAGTTTATCGAGGGATCAGCCCCAGCATTTT.

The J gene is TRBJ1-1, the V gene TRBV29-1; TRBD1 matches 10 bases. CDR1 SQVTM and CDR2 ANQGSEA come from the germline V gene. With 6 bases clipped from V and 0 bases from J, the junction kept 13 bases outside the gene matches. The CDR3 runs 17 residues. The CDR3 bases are TGCAGCGTCCCCCGGGACAGGGGCTCAAACATGAACACTGAAGCTTTCTTT. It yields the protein CSVPRDRGSNMNTEAFF.

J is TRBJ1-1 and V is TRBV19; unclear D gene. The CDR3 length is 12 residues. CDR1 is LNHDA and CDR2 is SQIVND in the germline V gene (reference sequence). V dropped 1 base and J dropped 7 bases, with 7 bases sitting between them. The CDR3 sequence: CASSIVGSEAFF. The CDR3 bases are TGTGCCAGTAGTATAGTCGGCAGTGAAGCTTTCTTT.

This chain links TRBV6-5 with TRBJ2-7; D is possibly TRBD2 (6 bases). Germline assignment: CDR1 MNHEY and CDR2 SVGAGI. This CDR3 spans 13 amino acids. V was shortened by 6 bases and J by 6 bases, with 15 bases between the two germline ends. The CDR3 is CASRAGRLFEQYF. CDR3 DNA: TGTGCCAGCAGGGCAGGGAGGTTGTTCGAGCAGTACTTC.

The CDR3 nucleotides are TGTGCCAGCTGTCCCGGGACAGGGCCATACAATGAGCAGTTCTTC. Residues: CASCPGTGPYNEQFF. V and J are TRBV6-6 and TRBJ2-1, with 9 nucleotides matching TRBD1. The CDR3 spans 15 residues. Trimming removed 8 bases from V and 4 bases from J; junction bases left unmatched: 9. Germline assignment: CDR1 MNHNY and CDR2 SVGAGI (reference sequence).

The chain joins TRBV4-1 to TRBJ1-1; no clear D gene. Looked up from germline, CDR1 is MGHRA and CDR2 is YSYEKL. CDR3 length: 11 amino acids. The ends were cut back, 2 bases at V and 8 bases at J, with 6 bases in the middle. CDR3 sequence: CASSQSDEAFF. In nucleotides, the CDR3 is TGCGCCAGCAGCCAATCTGACGAAGCTTTCTTT.